The 23 T cell receptor beta chains below were found in one sample sequenced in a study of a mutant IDH1 vaccine in newly diagnosed glioma. The antigens of these receptors remain unknown. Specified time point: week 23, last vaccination. Doses consisted of 300 ug of mutant IDH1 20-mer peptide each, paired with topical imiquimod. Libraries were prepared by immunoSEQ multiplex PCR; TCRdb keeps only in-frame clonotypes and omits some of them. The table records 55,000 or so clones, over 70% of them present only once. Sample: PBMCs, taken from a glioma patient whose treatment included an IDH1 peptide vaccine. Source of these receptors: a middle-aged man with glioma.

The chain couples TRBV7-9 to TRBJ1-1; D gene uncertain. Between the trimmed V and J ends, which lost 5 bases and 1 base, there was a span of 11 bases. Looked up from germline, CDR1 is SEHNR and CDR2 is FQNEAQ (reference sequence). CDR3 size: 14 residues. CDR3 sequence reads: CASSPSSPNTEAFF. The CDR3 DNA follows: TGTGCCAGCAGCCCGTCATCACCGAACACTGAAGCTTTCTTT.

This sequence joins TRBV30 and TRBJ1-1; 8 nucleotides align to TRBD1. The CDR3 loop spans 13 amino acids. CDR1 and CDR2 (germline): GTSNPN, SVGIG (reference sequence). With 4 bases clipped from V and 5 bases from J, the junction kept 6 bases outside the gene matches. The CDR3 loop reads CAWTRGRLTEAFF. The CDR3 DNA reads TGTGCCTGGACCAGGGGGCGGTTAACTGAAGCTTTCTTT.

This chain joins TRBV18 and TRBJ1-3, with TRBD1 identical over 8 bases. The CDR3 length is 16 residues. J lost 1 base, V lost 6 bases, and 8 bases had no gene match. The V gene's germline CDR1 is KGHSH and CDR2 LQKENI. Here the CDR3 reads CASSQATGGSGNTIYF. The CDR3 DNA reads TGTGCCAGCTCCCAGGCTACAGGGGGGTCTGGAAACACCATATATTTT.

The gene calls are TRBV2 and TRBJ1-2; 7 nucleotides match TRBD1. The length of the CDR3 is 15 residues. The germline V gene has CDR1 SNHLY and CDR2 FYNNEI. Trimming at V came to 6 bases and at J to 8 bases, leaving 15 bases not matched to a gene. The CDR3 loop is CASSDPVGQGGGYTF. The CDR3 bases are TGTGCCAGCAGCGACCCCGTGGGCCAGGGGGGCGGCTACACCTTC. Using reference TRBV2 and TRBJ1-2 for the parts outside the CDR3, the full variable domain is EPEVTQTPSHQVTQMGQEVILRCVPISNHLYFYWYRQILGQKVEFLVSFYNNEISEKSEIFDDQFSVERPDGSNFTLKIRSTKLEDSAMYFCASSDPVGQGGGYTFGSGTRLTVV.

The rearrangement joins TRBV5-1 to TRBJ2-7; D unclear. Germline CDR1 SGHRS, CDR2 YFSETQ. Trimming took 5 bases from V and 3 from J, leaving 12 bases between them. The CDR3 is made up of 13 amino acids. In DNA, the CDR3 is TGCGCCAGCAGATGGAACCCGAACTACGAGCAGTACTTC. It encodes CASRWNPNYEQYF.

The genes are TRBV30 and TRBJ2-7; perhaps TRBD2 as D (6 bases). Germline V gene lookup returns CDR1 GTSNPN and CDR2 SVGIG (reference sequence). V lost 3 bases and J lost 4, with 13 bases in between. The CDR3 is 13 residues long. CDR3 residues: CAWSPGLSYEQYF. The CDR3 DNA reads TGTGCCTGGAGCCCGGGACTGTCTTACGAGCAGTACTTC.

CDR3 sequence (DNA): TGTGCCAGCAAGCAGCGGGGAGTGGGGAATGAGCAGTTCTTC. Protein: CASKQRGVGNEQFF. J is TRBJ2-1 and V is TRBV2; 7 bases fit TRBD2. This CDR3 spans 14 amino acids. CDR1 and CDR2 from the germline V gene are SNHLY and FYNNEI. The V and J ends lost 7 bases and 7 bases, in that order; junction bases with no gene match: 10.

This clone showed up just once. The chain joins TRBV6-1 to TRBJ1-4; D may be TRBD1 (6 bases). Trimming removed 7 bases at V and 3 bases at J, with 12 bases between. This CDR3 region has 14 residues. From germline, CDR1 is MNHNS and CDR2 SASEGT. CDR3 coding DNA: TGTGCCAGCAAAAAGACAGGCTCTAATGAAAAACTGTTTTTT. Protein sequence: CASKKTGSNEKLFF.

The V gene is TRBV6-6, the J gene TRBJ2-7; tentatively, D is TRBD1 (6 bases). CDR1 is MNHNY, CDR2 SVGAGI, per germline (reference sequence). V was cut by 6 bases and J by 3 bases, with 15 bases left in between. This CDR3 is built from 14 residues. The CDR3 protein is CASRERQDYYEQYF. The CDR3 DNA reads TGTGCCAGCAGGGAAAGACAGGATTACTACGAGCAGTACTTC.

The chain recombines TRBV7-9 with TRBJ2-7; 7 bases agree with TRBD1. J was trimmed by 3 bases and V by 4 bases; bases with no gene match: 9. The CDR3 length is 15 residues. Germline CDR1 SEHNR, CDR2 FQNEAQ (reference sequence). This CDR3 reads CASSSARGISYEQYF. Written as DNA, the CDR3 is TGTGCCAGCAGCTCCGCCAGGGGGATAAGCTACGAGCAGTACTTC.

V is TRBV30 and J is TRBJ2-2; no definite D call. Trimming removed 0 bases from V and 0 bases from J, with 8 bases in between. Looked up from germline, CDR1 is GTSNPN and CDR2 is SVGIG (reference sequence). The CDR3 sequence is 15 residues long. The CDR3 DNA is TGTGCCTGGAGTGTTCCACAAGCGAACACCGGGGAGCTGTTTTTT. This gives the protein CAWSVPQANTGELFF.

V gene TRBV19 combines with J gene TRBJ2-6; possible D gene TRBD2, 6 bases. The germline V and J ends were trimmed by 9 bases and 0 bases, with 12 bases remaining between them. The V gene's germline CDR1 is LNHDA and CDR2 SQIVND (reference sequence). The CDR3 contains 15 residues. The CDR3 DNA reads as TGTGCCAGCCGGGAGCTAATCTCTGGGGCCAACGTCCTGACTTTC. Its translation: CASRELISGANVLTF.

This chain joins TRBV11-2 and TRBJ2-2; TRBD1 matches at 9 bases. V lost 3 bases, J lost 1 base, and 6 bases stayed unmatched. Germline CDR1 and CDR2: SGHAT and FQNNGV. The CDR3 consists of 17 residues. CDR3 loop: CASSLGPGQGNTGELFF. The CDR3 DNA reads as TGTGCCAGCAGCTTGGGACCGGGACAGGGGAACACCGGGGAGCTGTTTTTT.

The chain uses TRBV27 and TRBJ2-7; D uncertain. Germline loops: CDR1 MNHEY, CDR2 SMNVEV (reference sequence). This CDR3 has 15 amino acids. The V gene lost 7 bases and the J gene lost 5 bases, with 21 bases spanning the gap. CDR3 amino acids: CASKRNRDITHEQYF. CDR3 bases: TGTGCCAGCAAGAGGAACCGAGACATTACCCACGAGCAGTACTTC.

The rearrangement links TRBV7-9 to TRBJ1-1; TRBD1 matches 11 bases. The CDR3 is made up of 16 amino acids. Germline V CDR1 and CDR2: SEHNR, FQNEAQ (reference sequence). The V segment lost 5 bases and the J segment 5 bases; nucleotides outside the gene matches: 10. CDR3 DNA: TGTGCCAGCAGCCGGACAGGGGGCATTAGGGGGACTGAAGCTTTCTTT. The encoded protein is CASSRTGGIRGTEAFF.

The chain uses TRBV2 and TRBJ1-6; 9 bases are a match to TRBD1. Germline CDR1 is SNHLY and CDR2 is FYNNEI. CDR3 length equals 19 residues. J was trimmed by 3 bases and V by 1 base; bases with no gene match: 10. The CDR3 loop reads CASSEGGPGTGLYNSPLHF. The DNA of the CDR3 is TGTGCCAGCAGTGAAGGGGGCCCCGGGACAGGGCTCTATAATTCACCCCTCCACTTT.

The chain is built from TRBV15 and TRBJ2-5, with unresolved D. The CDR3 consists of 14 residues. Germline CDR1 and CDR2: LNHNV and YYDKDF (reference sequence). Trimming cost V 5 bases and J 4 bases, with 14 bases left between them. CDR3 DNA sequence: TGTGCCACCAGCCTACTTGCCCCGCGAGAGACCCAGTACTTC. Residues: CATSLLAPRETQYF.

The chain joins TRBV7-9 to TRBJ2-5, with 13 bases aligning to TRBD2. Germline-derived CDR1 and CDR2 are SEHNR and FQNEAQ (reference sequence). CDR3 length: 16 amino acids. V lost 5 bases to trimming and J lost 3 bases; unmatched junction nucleotides: 6. Written as DNA, the CDR3 is TGTGCCAGCAGCCATCGACTAGCGGGGGGTAAAGAGACCCAGTACTTC. Translation gives CASSHRLAGGKETQYF.

The chain carries TRBV19 and TRBJ1-1; D gene uncertain. Germline CDR1 is LNHDA and CDR2 is SQIVND (reference sequence). V shed 6 bases and J shed 0 bases, with 14 bases lying between them. This CDR3 has 15 residues. The CDR3 here is CASSPTIGLNTEAFF. CDR3 in DNA: TGTGCCAGTAGCCCTACGATAGGCTTGAACACTGAAGCTTTCTTT. The complete variable domain, with remaining parts taken from reference TRBV19 and TRBJ1-1, reads DGGITQSPKYLFRKEGQNVTLSCEQNLNHDAMYWYRQDPGQGLRLIYYSQIVNDFQKGDIAEGYSVSREKKESFPLTVTSAQKNPTAFYLCASSPTIGLNTEAFFGQGTRLTVV.

V and J are TRBV19 and TRBJ1-6, with 7 bases matching TRBD1. The CDR3 length is 14 residues. Germline CDR1 and CDR2: LNHDA and SQIVND (reference sequence). Trimming at V came to 6 bases and at J to 7 bases, leaving 6 bases not matched to a gene. The CDR3 loop reads CASRGTARNSPLHF. The CDR3 nucleotides are TGTGCCAGTAGAGGGACAGCTCGGAATTCACCCCTCCACTTT.

There are a few counts of this clone. The gene calls are TRBV7-9 and TRBJ1-4; D remains unclear. The V end lost 4 bases, the J end lost 6 bases, and 15 bases lay between the germline ends. The CDR3 runs 15 residues. The germline V gene encodes CDR1 SEHNR and CDR2 FQNEAQ (reference sequence). CDR3 nucleotides: TGTGCCAGCAGCTCCACCCCGACAACGGATGAAAAACTGTTTTTT. It yields the protein CASSSTPTTDEKLFF.

This clone was counted only a few times. The V and J genes are TRBV5-8 and TRBJ1-2; no reliable D call. Germline V lookup: CDR1 SGHTS, CDR2 YDEGEE. The V end lost 2 bases, the J end lost 0 bases, and 8 bases lay between the germline ends. The CDR3 runs 14 residues. The CDR3 sequence is CASSFGRANYGYTF. CDR3 coding DNA: TGTGCCAGCAGCTTCGGCAGAGCTAACTATGGCTACACCTTC. Looking up the rest from reference TRBV5-8 and TRBJ1-2 gives the full variable domain: EAGVTQSPTHLIKTRGQQATLRCSPISGHTSVYWYQQALGLGLQFLLWYDEGEERNRGNFPPRFSGRQFPNYSSELNVNALELEDSALYLCASSFGRANYGYTFGSGTRLTVV.

V and J are TRBV2 and TRBJ1-5; no reliable D call. The V end lost 5 bases, the J end lost 5 bases, and 13 bases lay between the germline ends. The CDR3 totals 14 residues. Germline CDR1 is SNHLY and CDR2 is FYNNEI. CDR3 sequence (DNA): TGTGCCAGCAGTCCACCCCCCCGCGATCAGCCCCAGCATTTT. The encoded protein is CASSPPPRDQPQHF. The full variable domain, its missing parts supplied by reference TRBV2 and TRBJ1-5, is EPEVTQTPSHQVTQMGQEVILRCVPISNHLYFYWYRQILGQKVEFLVSFYNNEISEKSEIFDDQFSVERPDGSNFTLKIRSTKLEDSAMYFCASSPPPRDQPQHFGDGTRLSIL.